The source of this T cell receptor beta chain is a study of blood T cells in healthy people across ages. Primed by a sample-barcoded 5' primer and a J-beta primer mix, a second PCR proceeded for about 6 to 12 cycles. Through a template-switch adaptor with 12 random nucleotides, each cDNA molecule received a tag. Each CDR3 protein gets one entry after TCRdb re-called the 5' RACE reads with MiXCR. The sample has 1.5 million to 2 million distinct CDR3 sequences; around 50% are singletons. General study points: CMV status of donors was unknown, possibly confounding expanded clonotype changes.

This CDR3 is built from 13 residues. Trimming removed 4 bases from V and 4 bases from J; junction bases left unmatched: 3. Germline CDR1 is ENHRY and CDR2 is SYGVKD. The table lists this clonotype with a few counts. Its specificity is not known. This TCR was sampled from a woman aged 40 to 49 in good health. The chain carries TRBV10-3 and TRBJ1-2; 7 nucleotides line up with TRBD1. Source material: blood. CDR3 in DNA: TGTGCCATCAGTGGGGGACAGACCTATGGCTACACCTTC. Translation: CAISGGQTYGYTF.